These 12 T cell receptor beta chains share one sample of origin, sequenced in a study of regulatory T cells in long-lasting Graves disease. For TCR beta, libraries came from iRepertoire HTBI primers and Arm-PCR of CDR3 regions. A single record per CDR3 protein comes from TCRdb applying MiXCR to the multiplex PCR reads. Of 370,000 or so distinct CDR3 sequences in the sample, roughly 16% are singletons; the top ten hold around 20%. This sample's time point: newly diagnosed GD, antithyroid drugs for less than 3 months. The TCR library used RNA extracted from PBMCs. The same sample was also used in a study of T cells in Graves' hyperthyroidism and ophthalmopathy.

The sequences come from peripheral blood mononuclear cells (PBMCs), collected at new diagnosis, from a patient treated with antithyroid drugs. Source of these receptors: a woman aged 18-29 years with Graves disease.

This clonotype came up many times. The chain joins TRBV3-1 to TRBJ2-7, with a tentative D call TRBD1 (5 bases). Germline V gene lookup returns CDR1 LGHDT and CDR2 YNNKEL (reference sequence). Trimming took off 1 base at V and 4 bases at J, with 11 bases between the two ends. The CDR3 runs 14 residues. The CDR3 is CASSQAPQDYEQYF. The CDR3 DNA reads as TGTGCCAGCAGCCAAGCCCCACAGGATTACGAGCAGTACTTC.

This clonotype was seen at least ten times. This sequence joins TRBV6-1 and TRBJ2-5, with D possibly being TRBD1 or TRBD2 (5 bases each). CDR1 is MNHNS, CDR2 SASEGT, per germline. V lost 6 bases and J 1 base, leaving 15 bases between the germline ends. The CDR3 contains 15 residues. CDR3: CASSVGTVTQETQYF. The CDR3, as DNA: TGTGCCAGCAGCGTCGGGACCGTCACCCAAGAGACCCAGTACTTC.

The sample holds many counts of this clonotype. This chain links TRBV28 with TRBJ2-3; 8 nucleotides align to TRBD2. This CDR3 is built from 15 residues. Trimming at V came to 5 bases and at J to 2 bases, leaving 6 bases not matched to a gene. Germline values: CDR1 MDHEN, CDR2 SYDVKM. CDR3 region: CASSPQRGNTDTQYF. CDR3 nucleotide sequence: TGTGCCAGCAGTCCGCAGCGGGGGAACACAGATACGCAGTATTTT.

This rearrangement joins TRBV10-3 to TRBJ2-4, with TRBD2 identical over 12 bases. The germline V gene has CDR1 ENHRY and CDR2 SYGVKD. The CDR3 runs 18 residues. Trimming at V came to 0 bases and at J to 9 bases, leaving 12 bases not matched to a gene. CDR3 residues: CAISESTLAGGPRAIQYF. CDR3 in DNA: TGTGCCATCAGTGAGTCGACTCTAGCGGGAGGGCCTAGAGCCATTCAGTACTTC.

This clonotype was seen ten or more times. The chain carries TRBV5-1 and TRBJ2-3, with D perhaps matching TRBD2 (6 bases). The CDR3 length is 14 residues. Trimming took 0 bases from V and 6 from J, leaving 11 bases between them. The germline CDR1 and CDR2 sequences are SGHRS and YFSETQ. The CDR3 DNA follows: TGCGCCAGCAGCTTGGCCTCGGGGGAGGATACGCAGTATTTT. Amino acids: CASSLASGEDTQYF.

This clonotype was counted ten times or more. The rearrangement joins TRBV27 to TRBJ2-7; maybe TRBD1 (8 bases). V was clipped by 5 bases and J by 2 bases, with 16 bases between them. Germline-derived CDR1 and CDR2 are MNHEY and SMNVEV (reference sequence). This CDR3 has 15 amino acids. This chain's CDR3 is CASSIGTGGAYEQYF. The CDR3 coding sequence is TGTGCCAGCAGTATCGGTACAGGGGGGGCCTACGAGCAGTACTTC.

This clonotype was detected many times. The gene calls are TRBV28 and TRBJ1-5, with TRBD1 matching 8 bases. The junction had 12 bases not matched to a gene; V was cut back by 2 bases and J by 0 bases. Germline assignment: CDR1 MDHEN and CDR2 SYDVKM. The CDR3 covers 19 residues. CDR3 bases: TGTGCCAGCAGTTTAGGGACAGGATGGAGGAGGATTAGCAATCAGCCCCAGCATTTT. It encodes CASSLGTGWRRISNQPQHF.

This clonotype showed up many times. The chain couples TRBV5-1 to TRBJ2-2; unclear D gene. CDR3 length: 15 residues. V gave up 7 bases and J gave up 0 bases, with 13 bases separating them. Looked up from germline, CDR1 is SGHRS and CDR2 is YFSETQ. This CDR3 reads CASAGVTANTGELFF. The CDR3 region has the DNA TGCGCCAGCGCCGGCGTAACCGCGAACACCGGGGAGCTGTTTTTT.

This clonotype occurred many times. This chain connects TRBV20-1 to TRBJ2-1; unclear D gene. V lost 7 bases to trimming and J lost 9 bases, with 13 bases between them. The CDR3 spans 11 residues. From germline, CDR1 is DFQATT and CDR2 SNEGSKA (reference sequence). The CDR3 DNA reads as TGCAGTGGTGACCGGAAGATTGAGCAGTTCTTC. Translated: CSGDRKIEQFF.

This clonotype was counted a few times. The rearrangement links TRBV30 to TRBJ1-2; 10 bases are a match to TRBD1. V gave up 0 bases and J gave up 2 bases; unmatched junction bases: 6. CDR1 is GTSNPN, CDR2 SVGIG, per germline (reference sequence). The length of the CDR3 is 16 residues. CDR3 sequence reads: CAWSVGTGAWNYGYTF. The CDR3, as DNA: TGTGCCTGGAGTGTTGGGACAGGGGCCTGGAACTATGGCTACACCTTC.

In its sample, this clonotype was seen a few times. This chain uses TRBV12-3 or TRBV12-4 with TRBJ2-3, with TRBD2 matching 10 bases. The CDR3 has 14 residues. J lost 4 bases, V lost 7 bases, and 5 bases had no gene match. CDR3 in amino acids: CASMKREGSDTQYF. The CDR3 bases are TGTGCCAGCATGAAGCGGGAGGGATCAGATACGCAGTATTTT.

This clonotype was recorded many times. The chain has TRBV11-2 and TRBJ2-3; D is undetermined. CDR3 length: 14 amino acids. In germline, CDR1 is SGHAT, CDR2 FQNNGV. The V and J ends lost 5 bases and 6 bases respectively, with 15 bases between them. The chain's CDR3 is CASSPRIWADTQYF. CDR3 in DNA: TGTGCCAGCAGCCCGCGGATCTGGGCTGATACGCAGTATTTT. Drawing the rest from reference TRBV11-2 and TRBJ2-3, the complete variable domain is EAGVAQSPRYKIIEKRQSVAFWCNPISGHATLYWYQQILGQGPKLLIQFQNNGVVDDSQLPKDRFSAERLKGVDSTLKIQPAKLEDSAVYLCASSPRIWADTQYFGPGTRLTVL.